One sample yielded the 5 T cell receptor beta chains listed below, sequenced in a study of vaccination effects on CD4 cells after COVID-19 (dated by TCRdb to between 2021 and 2023). Their target antigens are unknown. Library generation was performed with the immunoSEQ multiplex PCR assay. The clones in this table, taken by TCRdb from immuneACCESS, are in-frame only. Not every clone is retained; where verified, under half of the shortfall comes from an unresolved V gene, and the cause of the rest is unknown. The sample has about 52,000 clones on record, approximately 75% of them singletons. The ten largest clones add up to just over 6% of the sample. The ViraFEST assay stimulated PBMC with viral peptide pools and then used TCR sequencing to identify antigen-specific CD4+ T cell clonotypes by expansion. After more than 9 days of culture, CD4+ T cells were isolated with the EasySep CD4+ T cell isolation kit. None of the healthy vaccine recipients had a prior SARS-CoV-2 infection, which was confirmed by nucleocapsid antibody tests that came back negative both before and after vaccination.

The sample consisted of CD4+ T cells from PBMCs cultured with HCoV-OC43 spike peptides, taken before COVID-19 vaccination. The cell subset or site label corresponds to: HCoV-OC43 spike overlapping peptide pool stimulation. The receptors stem from a human donor who received a COVID-19 vaccine.

The chain combines TRBV15 with TRBJ1-1; 7 nucleotides line up with TRBD1. This CDR3 is 13 amino acids long. Per the germline V gene, CDR1 is LNHNV and CDR2 is YYDKDF (reference sequence). V gave up 11 bases and J gave up 0 bases; unmatched junction bases: 6. The chain's CDR3 is CAAGTVMNTEAFF. CDR3 nucleotides: TGTGCCGCCGGGACAGTCATGAACACTGAAGCTTTCTTT.

A single count supports this clone. V usage is TRBV2 and J usage is TRBJ2-3; D not certain. Germline V CDR1 and CDR2: SNHLY, FYNNEI. Trimming cost V 3 bases and J 4 bases, with 8 bases left between them. CDR3 size: 13 residues. CDR3 sequence: CASSEPGPDTQYF. For the CDR3, the DNA is TGTGCCAGCAGTGAGCCGGGCCCAGATACGCAGTATTTT.

The chain has TRBV6-2 or TRBV6-3 and TRBJ2-7, with D uncertain. Trimming stripped 2 bases from V and 0 bases from J, with 2 bases between. CDR1 and CDR2 (germline): MNHEY, SVGEGT. The CDR3 consists of 12 residues. This CDR3 reads CASSYPSYEQYV. The CDR3, as DNA: TGTGCCAGCAGTTACCCCTCCTACGAGCAGTACGTC.

The chain joins TRBV5-8 to TRBJ1-5; tentative D call: TRBD1 (6 bases). Germline CDR1 and CDR2: SGHTS and YDEGEE. CDR3 size: 14 residues. The V gene lost 4 bases and the J gene lost 9 bases, with 17 bases spanning the gap. The CDR3 here is CASSPYRERWPQHF. In DNA form, the CDR3 reads TGTGCCAGCAGCCCGTACAGGGAACGTTGGCCCCAGCATTTT.

This sequence joins TRBV7-2 and TRBJ2-3; 8 bases align to TRBD2. The trim removed 8 bases at V and 0 bases at J, leaving 7 bases unmatched. This CDR3 region has 15 residues. The germline V gene has CDR1 SGHTA and CDR2 FQGNSA. In DNA, the CDR3 is TGTGCCAGCCTCCCGGGGGGGGTAAGCACAGATACGCAGTATTTT. It yields the protein CASLPGGVSTDTQYF.